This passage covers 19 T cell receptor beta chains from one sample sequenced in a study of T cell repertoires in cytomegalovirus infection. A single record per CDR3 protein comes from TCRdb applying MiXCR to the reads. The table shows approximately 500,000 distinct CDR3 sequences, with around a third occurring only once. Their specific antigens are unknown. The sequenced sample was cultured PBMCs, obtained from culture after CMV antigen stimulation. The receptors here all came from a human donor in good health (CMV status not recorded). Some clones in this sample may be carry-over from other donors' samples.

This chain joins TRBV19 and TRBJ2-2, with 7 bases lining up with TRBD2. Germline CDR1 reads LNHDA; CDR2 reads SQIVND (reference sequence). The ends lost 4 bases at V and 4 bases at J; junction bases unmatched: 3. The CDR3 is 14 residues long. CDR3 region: CASSRAGFTGELFF. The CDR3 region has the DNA TGTGCCAGTAGTAGAGCGGGGTTCACCGGGGAGCTGTTTTTT. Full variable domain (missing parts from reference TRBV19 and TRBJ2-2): DGGITQSPKYLFRKEGQNVTLSCEQNLNHDAMYWYRQDPGQGLRLIYYSQIVNDFQKGDIAEGYSVSREKKESFPLTVTSAQKNPTAFYLCASSRAGFTGELFFGEGSRLTVL.

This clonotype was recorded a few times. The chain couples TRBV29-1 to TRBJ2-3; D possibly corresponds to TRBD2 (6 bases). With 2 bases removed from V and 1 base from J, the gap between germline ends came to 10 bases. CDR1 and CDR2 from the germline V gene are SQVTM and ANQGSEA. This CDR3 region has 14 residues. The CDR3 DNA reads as TGCAGCGTTGAAACTAGCTTTCGCACAGATACGCAGTATTTT. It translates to CSVETSFRTDTQYF.

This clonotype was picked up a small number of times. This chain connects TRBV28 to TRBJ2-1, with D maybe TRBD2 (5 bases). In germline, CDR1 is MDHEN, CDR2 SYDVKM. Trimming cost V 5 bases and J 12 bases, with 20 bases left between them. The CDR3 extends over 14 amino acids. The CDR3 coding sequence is TGTGCCAGCAGTCCCTCCGGAGGTAGTCGGCTGCAGTTCTTC. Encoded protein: CASSPSGGSRLQFF.

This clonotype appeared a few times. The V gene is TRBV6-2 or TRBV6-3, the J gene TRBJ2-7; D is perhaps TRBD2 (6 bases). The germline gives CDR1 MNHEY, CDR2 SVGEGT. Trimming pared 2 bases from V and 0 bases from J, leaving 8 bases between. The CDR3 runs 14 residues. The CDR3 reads CASSYGRTSYEQYV. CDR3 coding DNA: TGTGCCAGCAGTTACGGGAGGACCTCCTACGAGCAGTACGTC.

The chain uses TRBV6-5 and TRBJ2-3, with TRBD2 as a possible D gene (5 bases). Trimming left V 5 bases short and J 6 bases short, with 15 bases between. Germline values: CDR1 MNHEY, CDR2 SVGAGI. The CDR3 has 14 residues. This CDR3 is CASSPTQTGDTQYF. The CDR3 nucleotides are TGTGCCAGCAGTCCCACCCAGACGGGGGATACGCAGTATTTT.

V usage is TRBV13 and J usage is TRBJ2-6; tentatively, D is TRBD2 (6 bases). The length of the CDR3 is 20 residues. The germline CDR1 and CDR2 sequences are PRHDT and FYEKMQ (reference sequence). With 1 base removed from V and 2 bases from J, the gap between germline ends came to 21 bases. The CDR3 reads CASSLESASLGEAGANVLTF. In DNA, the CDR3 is TGTGCCAGCAGCTTAGAATCCGCCTCGCTCGGGGAGGCTGGGGCCAACGTCCTGACTTTC.

CDR3 sequence (DNA): TGTGCCAGCAGTGGACAGCCATCCCGACCTTCCCATAGCAATCAGCCCCAGCATTTT. Protein sequence: CASSGQPSRPSHSNQPQHF. The V gene is TRBV6-5, the J gene TRBJ1-5; D perhaps matches TRBD1 (6 bases). CDR1 is MNHEY, CDR2 SVGAGI, per germline. Deletions cut 5 bases from V and 0 bases from J, with 23 bases between. The CDR3 is made up of 19 amino acids.

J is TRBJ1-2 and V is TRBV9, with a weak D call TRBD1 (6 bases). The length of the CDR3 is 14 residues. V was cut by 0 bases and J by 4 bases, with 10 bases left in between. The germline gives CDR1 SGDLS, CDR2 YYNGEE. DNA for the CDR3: TGTGCCAGCAGCGTAGCGGACAGTCGCTATGGCTACACCTTC. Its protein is CASSVADSRYGYTF.

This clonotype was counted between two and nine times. For the CDR3, the DNA is TGTGCCAGCAGCCCAGAGGGGTATACGCAGTATTTT. This sequence encodes CASSPEGYTQYF. The chain combines TRBV7-9 with TRBJ2-3; the D gene could be TRBD1 or TRBD2 (5 bases each). Trimming took off 5 bases at V and 7 bases at J, with 10 bases between the two ends. The V gene's germline CDR1 is SEHNR and CDR2 FQNEAQ (reference sequence). This CDR3 contains 12 residues. Full variable domain (missing parts from reference TRBV7-9 and TRBJ2-3): DTGVSQNPRHKITKRGQNVTFRCDPISEHNRLYWYRQTLGQGPEFLTYFQNEAQLEKSRLLSDRFSAERPKGSFSTLEIQRTEQGDSAMYLCASSPEGYTQYFGPGTRLTVL.

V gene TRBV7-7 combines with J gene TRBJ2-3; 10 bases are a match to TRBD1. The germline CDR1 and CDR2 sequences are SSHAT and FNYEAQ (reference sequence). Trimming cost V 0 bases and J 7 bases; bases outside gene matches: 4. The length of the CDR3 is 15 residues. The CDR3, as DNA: TGTGCCAGCAGCTTAGCGACAGGGGGCTTCTATACGCAGTATTTT. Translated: CASSLATGGFYTQYF.

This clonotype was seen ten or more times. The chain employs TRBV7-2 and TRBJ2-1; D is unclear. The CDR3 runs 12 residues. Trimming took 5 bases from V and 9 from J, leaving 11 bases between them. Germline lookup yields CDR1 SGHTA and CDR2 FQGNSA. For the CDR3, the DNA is TGTGCCAGCAGCCAAGTTCGTGTTGAGCAGTTCTTC. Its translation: CASSQVRVEQFF. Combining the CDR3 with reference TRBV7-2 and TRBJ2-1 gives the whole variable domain GAGVSQSPSNKVTEKGKDVELRCDPISGHTALYWYRQSLGQGLEFLIYFQGNSAPDKSGLPSDRFSAERTGGSVSTLTIQRTQQEDSAVYLCASSQVRVEQFFGPGTRLTVL.

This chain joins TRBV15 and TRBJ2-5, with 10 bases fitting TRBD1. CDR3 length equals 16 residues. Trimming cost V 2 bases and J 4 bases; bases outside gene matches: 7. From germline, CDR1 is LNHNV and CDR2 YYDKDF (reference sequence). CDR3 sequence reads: CATSRFGQGDLETQYF. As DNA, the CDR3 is TGTGCCACCAGCAGATTTGGACAGGGGGATCTAGAGACCCAGTACTTC.

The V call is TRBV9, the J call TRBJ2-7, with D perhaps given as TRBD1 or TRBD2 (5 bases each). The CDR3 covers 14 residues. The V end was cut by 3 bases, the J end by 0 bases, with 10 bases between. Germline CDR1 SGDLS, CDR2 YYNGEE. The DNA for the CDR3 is TGTGCCAGCAGCGGGGGACCGACCTCCTACGAGCAGTACGTC. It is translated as CASSGGPTSYEQYV.

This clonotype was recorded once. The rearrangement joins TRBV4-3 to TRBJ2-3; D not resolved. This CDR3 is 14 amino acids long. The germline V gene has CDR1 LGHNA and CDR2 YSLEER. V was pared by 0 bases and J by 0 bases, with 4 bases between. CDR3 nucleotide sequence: TGCGCCAGCAGCCAAGAAGACAGCACAGATACGCAGTATTTT. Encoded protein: CASSQEDSTDTQYF.

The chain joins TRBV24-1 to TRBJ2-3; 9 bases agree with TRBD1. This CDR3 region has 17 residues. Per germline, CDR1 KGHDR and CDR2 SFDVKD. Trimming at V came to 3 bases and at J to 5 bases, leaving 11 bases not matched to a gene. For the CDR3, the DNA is TGTGCCACCAGTGATCGTCCCGGGACAGGGTCGGTAGATACGCAGTATTTT. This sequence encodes CATSDRPGTGSVDTQYF.

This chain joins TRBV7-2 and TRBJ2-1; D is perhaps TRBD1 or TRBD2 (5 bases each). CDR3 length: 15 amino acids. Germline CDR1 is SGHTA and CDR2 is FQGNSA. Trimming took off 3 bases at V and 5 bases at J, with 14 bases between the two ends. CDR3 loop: CASSLGRPSHNEQFF. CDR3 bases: TGTGCCAGCAGCTTGGGACGTCCTTCCCACAATGAGCAGTTCTTC.

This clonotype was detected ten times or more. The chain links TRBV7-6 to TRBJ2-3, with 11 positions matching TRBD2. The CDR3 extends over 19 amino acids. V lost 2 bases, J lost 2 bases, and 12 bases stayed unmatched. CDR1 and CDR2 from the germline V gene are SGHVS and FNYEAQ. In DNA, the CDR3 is TGTGCCAGCAGCTTAAATGCATATGCTAGCGGGAGGAACACAGATACGCAGTATTTT. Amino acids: CASSLNAYASGRNTDTQYF.

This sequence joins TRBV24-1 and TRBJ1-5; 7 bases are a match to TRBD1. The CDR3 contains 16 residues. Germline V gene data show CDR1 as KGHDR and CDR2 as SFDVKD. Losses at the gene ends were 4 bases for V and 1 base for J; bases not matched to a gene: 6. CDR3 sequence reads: CATSEQTGSSNQPQHF. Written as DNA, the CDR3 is TGTGCCACCAGTGAACAGACAGGGTCCAGCAATCAGCCCCAGCATTTT.

The DNA for the CDR3 is TGTGCCAGCTCGAGGTCGACGGGCTACAATGAGCAGTTCTTC. Encoded protein: CASSRSTGYNEQFF. The V and J genes are TRBV12-3 or TRBV12-4 and TRBJ2-1; the D is unclear. Trimming left V 8 bases short and J 3 bases short, with 14 bases between. This CDR3 is built from 14 residues.